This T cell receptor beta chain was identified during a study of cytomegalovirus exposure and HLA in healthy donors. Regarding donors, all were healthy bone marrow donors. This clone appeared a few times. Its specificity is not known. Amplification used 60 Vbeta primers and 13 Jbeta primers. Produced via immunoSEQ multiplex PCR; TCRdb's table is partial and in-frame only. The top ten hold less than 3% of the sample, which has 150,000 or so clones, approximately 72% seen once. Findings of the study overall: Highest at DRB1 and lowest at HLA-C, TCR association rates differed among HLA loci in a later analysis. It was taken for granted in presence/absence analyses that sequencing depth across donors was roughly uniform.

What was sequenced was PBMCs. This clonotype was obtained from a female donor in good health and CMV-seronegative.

CDR3 nucleotide sequence: TGCGCCAGCAGCCCGGGGGTCGGGAACTATGGCTACACCTTC. This sequence encodes CASSPGVGNYGYTF. The genes are TRBV5-1 and TRBJ1-2; TRBD1 is a possible D gene (5 bases). The V and J ends lost 4 bases and 2 bases respectively, with 12 bases between them. Germline V gene sequence: CDR1 SGHRS, CDR2 YFSETQ. CDR3 length: 14 amino acids.